The clone carrying this T cell receptor beta chain was detected ten times or more. This sample's time point: persistent/refractory GD, antithyroid drugs over 5 years with positive TRAb. TCR sequences were obtained from RNA taken from PBMCs. The data are from a study of regulatory T cells in long-lasting Graves disease. The germline V gene encodes CDR1 MNHNS and CDR2 SASEGT. This CDR3 contains 13 residues. Deletions cut 9 bases from V and 5 bases from J, with 14 bases between. CDR3-region Arm-PCR and iRepertoire HTBI primers produced the TCR beta libraries. TCRdb called the multiplex PCR reads again in MiXCR, with one record for every CDR3 protein. The sample records fewer than 550,000 distinct CDR3 sequences, about 22% being singletons.

The rearrangement joins TRBV6-1 to TRBJ1-5; D not certain. Source: peripheral blood mononuclear cells (PBMCs), taken when the disease was refractory, from a patient treated with antithyroid drugs. The TCR comes from a female donor with Graves disease. The chain's CDR3 is CASGRVGHQPQHF. DNA of the CDR3: TGTGCCAGTGGCCGGGTCGGCCATCAGCCCCAGCATTTT.